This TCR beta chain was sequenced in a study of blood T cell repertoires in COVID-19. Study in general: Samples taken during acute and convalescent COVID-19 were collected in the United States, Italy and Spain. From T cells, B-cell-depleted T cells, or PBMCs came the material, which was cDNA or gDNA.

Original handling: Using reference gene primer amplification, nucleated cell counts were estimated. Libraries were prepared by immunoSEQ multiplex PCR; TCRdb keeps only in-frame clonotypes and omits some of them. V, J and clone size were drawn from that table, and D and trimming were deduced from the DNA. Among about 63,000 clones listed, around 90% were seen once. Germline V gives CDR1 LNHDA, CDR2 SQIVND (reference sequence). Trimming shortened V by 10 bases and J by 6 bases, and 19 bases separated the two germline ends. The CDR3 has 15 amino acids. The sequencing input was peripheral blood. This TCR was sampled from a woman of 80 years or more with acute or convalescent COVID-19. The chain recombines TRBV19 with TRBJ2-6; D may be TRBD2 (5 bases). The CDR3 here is CATSEWRATANVLTF. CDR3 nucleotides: TGTGCCACCTCCGAGTGGCGGGCCACGGCCAACGTCCTGACTTTC.